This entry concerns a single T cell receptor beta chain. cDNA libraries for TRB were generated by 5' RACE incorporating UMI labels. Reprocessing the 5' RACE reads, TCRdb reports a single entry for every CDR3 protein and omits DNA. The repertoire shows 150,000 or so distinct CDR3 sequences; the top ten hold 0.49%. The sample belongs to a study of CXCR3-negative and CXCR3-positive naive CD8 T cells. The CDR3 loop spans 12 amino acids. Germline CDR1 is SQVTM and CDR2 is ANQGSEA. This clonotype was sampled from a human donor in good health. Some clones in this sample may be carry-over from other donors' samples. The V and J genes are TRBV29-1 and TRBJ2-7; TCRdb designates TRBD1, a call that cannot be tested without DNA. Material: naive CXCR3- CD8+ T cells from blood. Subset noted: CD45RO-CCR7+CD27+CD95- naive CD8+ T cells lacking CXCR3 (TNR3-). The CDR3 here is CSAETGSYEQYF.